This T cell receptor beta chain stems from a study of tumor and adjacent non-tumor tissue in lung cancer listed by TCRdb under 2018. Regarding the research as a whole: By cancer type, the cohort comprised 11 to 12 adenocarcinoma patients, a couple of squamous cell carcinoma patients and 1 small cell lung cancer patient. The approximately 15 enrolled patients, of whom some 10 were men and 5 were women, were aged about 30 to 80 years and were diagnosed with TNM stage I to III disease. In total, sequencing yielded over 95 million productive TCRbeta reads, which works out to an average of approximately 4 million reads per sample. TCRbeta CDR3 sequencing was performed on 25 to 35 paired specimens, with one tumor sample and one normal lung sample collected per patient. Using bulk TCRbeta repertoires from over twelve lung cancer patients, the study set lung tumor tissue side by side with matched distant non-tumor lung tissue. Overall study outcomes, separate from this receptor: TCR diversity was significantly higher in younger patients, and greater tumor TCR diversity was associated with shorter overall survival and shorter disease-free survival. Because peripheral blood was not sequenced, blood TCRbeta repertoires in the lung cancer patients of the study were not examined. A significantly larger cumulative share of the repertoire was made up by the top 100 clones in normal lung than in tumor tissue. The methods do not name the sequencing platform or mention unique molecular identifiers. The cohort had only about 14 patients, and the authors noted that larger samples and more detailed clinical data are needed. Tumor tissue showed significantly greater TCR diversity (inverse Simpson) than normal lung tissue (roughly 430 vs 170, P = 0.0075, Mann-Whitney U test).

Points on this clonotype: Its antigen remains undetermined. At one end, the junction sequence differs from germline, possibly due to a read error.

The library was generated by multiplex PCR. The instrument given in TCRdb is Illumina HiSeq 2500. TCRbeta libraries were constructed through three rounds of nested PCR with primers (Table S4) according to protocols adapted from ARM-PCR. Before sequencing, PCR products of 200-500 bp were excised from the gel and purified with the QIAquick gel extraction kit. The published analysis was carried out like this. Trimmomatic was used to clean the reads, FLASH merged the cleaned reads into complete CDR3 sequences, and MiTCR assigned the sequences to V(D)J germline segments. VDJtools was used to compute clonal diversity as the inverse Simpson's index. In-frame sequences without a premature stop codon were defined as productive reads. TCRdb reanalyzed the raw reads on its own, using fastp at Q25 for trimming and MiXCR for clone calling, and kept in-frame beta chains. Every distinct CDR3 protein forms one entry, paired with its most common genes and DNA. None of the V and J calls come from the authors' own analysis; TCRdb made them. The sample profile shows 98,000 or so distinct CDR3 sequences; 75% to 90% of them were found once. The ten largest clones capture around 30% of the sample.

The CDR3, cysteine through phenylalanine, is 14 amino acids long. Here the CDR3 DNA is all that survives: 42 bases in frame from base 1. As encoded in the germline V gene, CDR1 is SQVTM while CDR2 is ANQGSEA. RNA was isolated from bulk, unsorted tissue, and RNA quality was assessed with a NanoDrop ND-1000 and an Agilent 2100. The normal lung samples consisted of distant non-tumor tissue collected more than 3 cm from the tumor edge. Donors were newly diagnosed lung cancer patients admitted for thoracic surgery in China between August and November 2014, without prior chemotherapy. Patients with previous radiotherapy or chemotherapy, or with another concurrent cancer, were excluded from the study. Surgical tissue pieces of about 1-2.2 cm3 were preserved in RNAlater solution and stored at -80 °C until use.

This chain is built from TRBV29-1 and TRBJ1-2; the D segment could be TRBD1, given 5 matching bases. The origin of this receptor is a man aged 60 to 69 with small cell lung cancer. Sequencing was done on a sample of distant non-tumor lung tissue. The CDR3 reads as follows: CSAEPGAGDCGCTF. The nucleotide sequence reads as follows: TGCAGCGCCGAGCCCGGGGCTGGGGACTGTGGCTGCACCTTC.